This TCR beta chain stems from a study of blood T cell repertoires in COVID-19. On the study more broadly: Acute and convalescent COVID-19 samples came from the United States, Italy and Spain. PBMCs, B-cell-depleted T cells, or T cells provided the cDNA or gDNA that made up the material.

In the study's own analysis: Amplification of reference gene primers provided the estimated nucleated cell counts. Sequencing was performed with immunoSEQ multiplex PCR; in TCRdb, only in-frame clones are kept and a portion is missing. V, J and clone size derive from that table, while D and trimming were established from the DNA sequence. The sample lists approximately 240,000 clones, under 85% occurring once. Only a few counts were recorded for this clone. Sequences were obtained from peripheral blood. The sequence was obtained from a human donor in a cohort sampled during active COVID-19.

The CDR3 spells CASMRGGFLSTDTQYF. CDR3 coding DNA: TGTGCCAGCATGCGGGGGGGCTTCTTAAGCACAGATACGCAGTATTTT. The chain employs TRBV11-2 and TRBJ2-3; 9 positions agree with TRBD2. CDR3 length: 16 amino acids. Germline CDR1 is SGHAT and CDR2 is FQNNGV. Trimming cost V 7 bases and J 0 bases; bases outside gene matches: 8.